This record looks at one T cell receptor (beta chain) sequence and its context. The length of the CDR3 is 13 residues. Losses at the gene ends were 6 bases for V and 9 bases for J; bases not matched to a gene: 5. Germline assignment: CDR1 KGHSH and CDR2 LQKENI. Sequencing used immunoSEQ multiplex PCR; TCRdb keeps in-frame clones, though not all of them. The sample has 95,000 to 150,000 clones; 86% are singletons. This sample was taken from a study of PD-L1 blockade in urothelial cancer. Time point in this sample: peripheral blood 6 weeks after treatment start. This specimen consisted of PBMCs, obtained around atezolizumab (anti-PD-L1) treatment. The chain employs TRBV18 and TRBJ1-6; 7 bases agree with TRBD1. The receptor's source is a man aged 45 to 65 with urothelial cancer. This CDR3 is CASSDRAGSPLHF. In DNA form, the CDR3 reads TGTGCCAGCTCCGACAGGGCCGGTTCACCCCTCCACTTT.